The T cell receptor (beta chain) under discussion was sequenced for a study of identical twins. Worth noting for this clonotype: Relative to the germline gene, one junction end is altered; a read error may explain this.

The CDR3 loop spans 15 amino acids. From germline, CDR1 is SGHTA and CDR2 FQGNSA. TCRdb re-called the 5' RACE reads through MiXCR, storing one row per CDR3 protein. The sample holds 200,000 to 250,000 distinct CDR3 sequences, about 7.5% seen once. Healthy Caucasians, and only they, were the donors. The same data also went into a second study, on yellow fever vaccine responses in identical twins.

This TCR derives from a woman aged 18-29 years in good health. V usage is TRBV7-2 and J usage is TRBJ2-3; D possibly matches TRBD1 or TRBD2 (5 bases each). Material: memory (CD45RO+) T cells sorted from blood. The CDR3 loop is CASSLTGASTDTQCF. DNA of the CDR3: TGTGCCAGCAGCTTAACCGGGGCTAGCACAGATACGCAGTGTTTT.